The sequence of this TCR beta chain was determined in a study of molecular identifiers for immune sequencing clone quantification. The study, taken as a whole, reports: Jurkat TCR RNA that was spiked in from one cell was reportedly detectable among one million naive cells. Whereas naive cells kept under 1% of molecules in clones above 20 RNA copies, such clones held over 97% in effectors.

Sorting isolated naive CD8 T cells as CD8+CD4-CCR7+CD45RA+ events. With listed TCR primers and previously described methods, bulk TCR libraries were prepared. TCRdb itself ran the PCR reads through MiXCR, one entry per CDR3 protein. This sample has a few hundred thousand distinct CDR3 sequences, with about 26% found just once. The CDR3 loop spans 15 amino acids. Trimming pared 2 bases from V and 4 bases from J, leaving 15 bases between. The germline CDR1 and CDR2 sequences are SQVTM and ANQGSEA. This clonotype was seen at least ten times. Antigen specificity is unknown. This chain joins TRBV29-1 and TRBJ1-3; D perhaps matches TRBD1 (6 bases). This TCR came from a human donor in good health. Some libraries in this study had Jurkat cell RNA spiked in. Material for sequencing was naive CD8+ T cells from blood, with Jurkat cell RNA spiked in. Subset meaning: FACS-sorted CD8+CD4-CCR7+CD45RA+ naive T cells. This chain's CDR3 is CSVEIWGPAGNTIYF. The CDR3 bases are TGCAGCGTTGAAATTTGGGGGCCAGCCGGAAACACCATATATTTT.